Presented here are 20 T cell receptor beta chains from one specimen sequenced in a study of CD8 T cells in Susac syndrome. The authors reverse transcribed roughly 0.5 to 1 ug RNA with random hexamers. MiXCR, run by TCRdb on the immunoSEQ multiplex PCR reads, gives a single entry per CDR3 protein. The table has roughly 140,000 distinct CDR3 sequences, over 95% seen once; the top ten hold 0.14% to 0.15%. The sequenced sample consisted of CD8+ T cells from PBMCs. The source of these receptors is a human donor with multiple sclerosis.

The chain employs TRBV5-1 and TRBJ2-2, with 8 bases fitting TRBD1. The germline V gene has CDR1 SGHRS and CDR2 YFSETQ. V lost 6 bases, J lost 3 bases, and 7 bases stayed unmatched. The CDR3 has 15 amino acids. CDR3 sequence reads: CASTTGQGYTGELFF. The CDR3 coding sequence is TGCGCCAGCACCACCGGACAGGGTTACACCGGGGAGCTGTTTTTT. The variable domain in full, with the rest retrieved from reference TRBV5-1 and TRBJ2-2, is KAGVTQTPRYLIKTRGQQVTLSCSPISGHRSVSWYQQTPGQGLQFLFEYFSETQRNKGNFPGRFSGRQFSNSRSEMNVSTLELGDSALYLCASTTGQGYTGELFFGEGSRLTVL.

CDR3 residues: CASSENYGYTF. The CDR3 region has the DNA TGTGCCAGCAGTGAAAACTATGGCTACACCTTC. V is TRBV6-1 and J is TRBJ1-2; D gene unclear. The CDR3 consists of 11 residues. Germline CDR1 reads MNHNS; CDR2 reads SASEGT. V was pared by 2 bases and J by 2 bases, with 0 bases between.

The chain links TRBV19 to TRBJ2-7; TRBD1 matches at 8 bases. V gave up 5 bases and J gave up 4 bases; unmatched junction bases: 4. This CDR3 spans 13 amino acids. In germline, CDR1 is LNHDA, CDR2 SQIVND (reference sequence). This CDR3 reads CASSPTGEYEQYV. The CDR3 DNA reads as TGTGCCAGTAGTCCGACAGGGGAATACGAGCAGTACGTC.

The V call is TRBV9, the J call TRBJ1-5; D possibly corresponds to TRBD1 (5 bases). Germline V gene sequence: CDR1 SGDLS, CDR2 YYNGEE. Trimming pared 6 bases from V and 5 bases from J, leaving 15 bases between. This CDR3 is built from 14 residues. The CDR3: CASNGGDSDQPQHF. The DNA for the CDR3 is TGTGCCAGCAATGGAGGAGACAGCGATCAGCCCCAGCATTTT.

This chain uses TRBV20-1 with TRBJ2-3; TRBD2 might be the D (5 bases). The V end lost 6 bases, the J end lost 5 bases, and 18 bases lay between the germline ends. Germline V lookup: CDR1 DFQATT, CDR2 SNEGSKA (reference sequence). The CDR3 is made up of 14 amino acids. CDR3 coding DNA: TGCAGTGCCCACTCGGACCTGGCGGGAGATACGCAGTATTTT. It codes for CSAHSDLAGDTQYF.

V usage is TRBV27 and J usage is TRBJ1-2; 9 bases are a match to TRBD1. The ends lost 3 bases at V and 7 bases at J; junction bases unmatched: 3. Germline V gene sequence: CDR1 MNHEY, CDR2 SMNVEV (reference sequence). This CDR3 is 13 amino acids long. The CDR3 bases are TGTGCCAGCAGTTTTCGACAGGGGGGTGGCTACACCTTC. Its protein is CASSFRQGGGYTF.

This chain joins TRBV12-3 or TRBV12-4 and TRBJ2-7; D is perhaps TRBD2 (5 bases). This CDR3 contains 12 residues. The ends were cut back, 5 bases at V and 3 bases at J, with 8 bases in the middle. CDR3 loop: CASSPDFYEQYF. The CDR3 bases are TGTGCCAGCAGTCCGGACTTCTACGAGCAGTACTTC.

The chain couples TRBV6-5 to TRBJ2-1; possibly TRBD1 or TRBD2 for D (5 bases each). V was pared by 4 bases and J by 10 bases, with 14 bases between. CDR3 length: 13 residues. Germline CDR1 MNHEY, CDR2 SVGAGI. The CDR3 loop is CASSLRDRGEQFF. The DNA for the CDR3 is TGTGCCAGCAGTTTAAGGGACCGCGGGGAGCAGTTCTTC.

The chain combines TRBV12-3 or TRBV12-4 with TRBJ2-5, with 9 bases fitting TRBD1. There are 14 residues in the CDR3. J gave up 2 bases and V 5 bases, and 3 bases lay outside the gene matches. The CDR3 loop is CASSVDRGQETQYF. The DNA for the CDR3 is TGTGCCAGCAGTGTTGACAGGGGGCAAGAGACCCAGTACTTC.

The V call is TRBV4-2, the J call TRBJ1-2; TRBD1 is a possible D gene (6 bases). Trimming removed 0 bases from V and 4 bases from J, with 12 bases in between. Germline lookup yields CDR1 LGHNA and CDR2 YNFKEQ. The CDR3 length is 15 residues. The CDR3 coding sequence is TGTGCCAGCAGCCAAGATCGGGGGCAGATCTATGGCTACACCTTC. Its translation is CASSQDRGQIYGYTF.

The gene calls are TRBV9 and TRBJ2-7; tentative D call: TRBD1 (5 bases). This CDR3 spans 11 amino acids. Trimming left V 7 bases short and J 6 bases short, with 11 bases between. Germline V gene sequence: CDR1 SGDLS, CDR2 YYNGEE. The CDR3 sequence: CASQGSFEQYV. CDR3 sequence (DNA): TGTGCCAGCCAGGGTTCGTTCGAGCAGTACGTC.

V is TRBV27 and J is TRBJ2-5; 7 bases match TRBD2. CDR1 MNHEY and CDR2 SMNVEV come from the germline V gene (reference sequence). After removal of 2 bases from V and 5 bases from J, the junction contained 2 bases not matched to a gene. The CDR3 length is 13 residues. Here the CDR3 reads CASSLGGVETQYF. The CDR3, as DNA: TGTGCCAGCAGTTTAGGGGGGGTGGAGACCCAGTACTTC.

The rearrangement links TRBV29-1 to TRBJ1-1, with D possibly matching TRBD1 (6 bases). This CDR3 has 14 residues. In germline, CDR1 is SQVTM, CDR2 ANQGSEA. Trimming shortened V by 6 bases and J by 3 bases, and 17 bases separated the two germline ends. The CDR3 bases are TGCAGCGTCGTAAAACAGGGAGGATACACTGAAGCTTTCTTT. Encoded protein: CSVVKQGGYTEAFF.

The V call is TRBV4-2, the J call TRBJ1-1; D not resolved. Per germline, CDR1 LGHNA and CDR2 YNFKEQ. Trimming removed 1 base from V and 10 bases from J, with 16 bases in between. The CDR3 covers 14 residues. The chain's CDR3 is CASSQGPAPGGAFF. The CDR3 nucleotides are TGTGCCAGCAGCCAAGGTCCCGCGCCAGGCGGAGCTTTCTTT.

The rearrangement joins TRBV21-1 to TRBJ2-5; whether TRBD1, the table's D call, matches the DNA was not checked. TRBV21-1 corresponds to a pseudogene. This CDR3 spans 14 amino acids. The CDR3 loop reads CASRTDPPRETQYF. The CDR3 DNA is TGTGCCAGCAGGACAGATCCACCTCGAGAGACCCAGTACTTC.

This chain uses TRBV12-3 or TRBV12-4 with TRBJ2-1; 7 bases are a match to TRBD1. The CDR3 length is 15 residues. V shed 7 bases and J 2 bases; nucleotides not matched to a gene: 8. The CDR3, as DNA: TGTGCCAGCACCGGACCCCAGGGGGCCTACAATGAGCAGTTCTTC. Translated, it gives CASTGPQGAYNEQFF.

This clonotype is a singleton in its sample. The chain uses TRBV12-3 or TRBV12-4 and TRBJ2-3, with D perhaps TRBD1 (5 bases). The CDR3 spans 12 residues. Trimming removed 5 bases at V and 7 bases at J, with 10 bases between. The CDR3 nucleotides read TGTGCCAGCAGTCCGACAGTAAATACGCAGTATTTT. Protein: CASSPTVNTQYF.

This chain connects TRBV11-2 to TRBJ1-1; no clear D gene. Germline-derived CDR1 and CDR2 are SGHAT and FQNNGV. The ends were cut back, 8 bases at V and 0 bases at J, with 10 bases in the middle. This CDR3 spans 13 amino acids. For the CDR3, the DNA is TGTGCCAGCGGCTACCTCATGAACACTGAAGCTTTCTTT. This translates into CASGYLMNTEAFF.

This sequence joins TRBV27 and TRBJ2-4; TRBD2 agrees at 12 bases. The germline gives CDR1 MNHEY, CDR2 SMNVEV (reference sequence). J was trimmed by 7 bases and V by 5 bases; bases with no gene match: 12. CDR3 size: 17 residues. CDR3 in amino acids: CASSSPRASGRANIQYF. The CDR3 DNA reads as TGTGCCAGCAGTAGTCCCCGAGCTAGCGGGAGGGCTAACATTCAGTACTTC.

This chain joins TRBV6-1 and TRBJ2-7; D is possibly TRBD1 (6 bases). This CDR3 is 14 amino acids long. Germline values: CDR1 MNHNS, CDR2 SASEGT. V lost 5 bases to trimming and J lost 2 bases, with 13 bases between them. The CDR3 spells CASSSTQGPYEQYV. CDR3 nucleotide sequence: TGTGCCAGCAGTAGTACACAGGGCCCCTACGAGCAGTACGTC.